The entry that follows covers one T cell receptor (beta chain) sequence. No antigen is known for it. These data originate in a study of regulatory T cells in long-lasting Graves disease. Study at large: Patients newly diagnosed with Graves' had been on antithyroid drugs for under 3 months.

Noted time point: newly diagnosed GD, antithyroid drugs for less than 3 months. Isolated PBMC RNA provided the starting material for the TCR library. About 10 milliliters of peripheral blood were taken and placed in EDTA tubes. Combining iRepertoire HTBI primers with Arm-PCR of CDR3 regions, the authors built TCR beta libraries. TCRdb used MiXCR to reprocess the multiplex PCR reads, holding one entry per CDR3 protein. Of approximately 560,000 distinct CDR3 sequences detected, around 15% appear once; the ten largest clones hold around 12%. Study results and caveats: TRBV28, TRBJ1-2 and TRBJ2-5 were favored in persistent disease.

The V gene lost 3 bases and the J gene lost 1 base, with 10 bases spanning the gap. The CDR3 spans 14 residues. In germline, CDR1 is SGDLS, CDR2 YYNGEE. The same sample was also studied in work on T cells in Graves' hyperthyroidism and ophthalmopathy. In that study: In simple terms, a model built on 13 V-J features told ophthalmopathy apart from stable hyperthyroidism.

The clonotype comes from a man aged 18 to 29 with Graves disease. The chain carries TRBV9 and TRBJ1-1; no clear D gene. This material consisted of peripheral blood mononuclear cells (PBMCs), taken at new diagnosis, from a patient treated with antithyroid drugs. Written as DNA, the CDR3 is TGTGCCAGCAGCGCGGGCCTGGAGAACACTGAAGCTTTCTTT. This codes for CASSAGLENTEAFF.